Shown below are 8 T cell receptor beta chains from a single sample sequenced in a study of T cells expressing NK-cell markers. From the 5' RACE reads, TCRdb lists one entry per CDR3 protein and no DNA. The repertoire shows hundreds of thousands of distinct CDR3 sequences; the top ten hold 4% to 6.5%. The source material was blood T cells: a sorted CD56 or NKG2C T cell subset, CD4+ or CD8+ T cells, or bulk PBMC T cells (not recorded which). The receptors originated from a man aged 18 to 70 in good health.

The chain carries TRBV6-4 and TRBJ1-5; TCRdb names TRBD1, which stays unverified in the absence of DNA. CDR1 and CDR2 (germline): MRHNA, SNTAGT. There are 13 residues in the CDR3. This CDR3 reads CASSEDNNQPQHF.

This chain uses TRBV15 with TRBJ1-4; with no DNA, the TCRdb D assignment of TRBD1 cannot be verified. This CDR3 contains 14 residues. The germline V gene has CDR1 LNHNV and CDR2 YYDKDF (reference sequence). The CDR3 is CATSSIGGPGKLFF.

The chain has TRBV29-1 and TRBJ2-1; TCRdb reports TRBD1, a call that lacks DNA to check it against. The length of the CDR3 is 15 residues. CDR1 is SQVTM, CDR2 ANQGSEA, per germline. The CDR3 sequence: CSVDGAKSSYNEQFF.

The chain links TRBV24-1 to TRBJ1-1; the TRBD1 assignment by TCRdb is unverifiable without DNA. The CDR3 runs 14 residues. Per the germline V gene, CDR1 is KGHDR and CDR2 is SFDVKD. The CDR3 loop is CATSAAGGSTEAFF.

This chain connects TRBV5-1 to TRBJ2-5; TCRdb picks TRBD1, but there is no DNA to check that call. This CDR3 is built from 16 residues. The germline V gene encodes CDR1 SGHRS and CDR2 YFSETQ. This CDR3 reads CASSLYTGGVGETQYF.

The V gene is TRBV6-2 or TRBV6-3, the J gene TRBJ2-1; TCRdb selects TRBD2, and the lack of DNA leaves this call unchecked. CDR1 MNHEY and CDR2 SVGEGT come from the germline V gene. The CDR3 length is 15 residues. The CDR3 loop reads CASSHPAISHNEQFF.

The genes are TRBV20-1 and TRBJ2-2; TCRdb names TRBD2, which stays unverified in the absence of DNA. Germline CDR1 is DFQATT and CDR2 is SNEGSKA (reference sequence). This CDR3 comprises 13 residues. CDR3 region: CSAPHKGFGELFF.

This chain uses TRBV28 with TRBJ2-3. Germline-derived CDR1 and CDR2 are MDHEN and SYDVKM. The CDR3 contains 16 residues. Here the CDR3 reads CASSLLTSLGTDTQYF.